The 30 T cell receptor beta chains in this list originate from one sample, sequenced in a study of shared clonotypes between healthy human individuals. CD45RO-negative cells were positively selected for CCR7, leaving out terminally differentiated effector memory CD45RA+ cells. Assay: immunoSEQ multiplex PCR; the TCRdb copy retains only in-frame clones and omits some. The repertoire consists of about 2.1 million clones, with around 95% occurring once and the leading ten covering about 1.6%. Sequencing was carried out using naive CD8+ T cells from PBMCs. These receptors all come from a man aged 18 to 30 in good health. Some clones in this sample may be carry-over from other donors' samples.

The chain is built from TRBV7-9 and TRBJ2-1; 10 nucleotides align to TRBD2. CDR1 is SEHNR, CDR2 FQNEAQ, per germline (reference sequence). The J segment lost 7 bases and the V segment lost 3 bases, leaving 15 bases of the junction unmatched. The CDR3 has 18 amino acids. CDR3 in amino acids: CASSFILRLAGEDNEQFF. CDR3 nucleotides: TGTGCCAGCAGCTTTATATTGCGGCTAGCGGGAGAGGATAATGAGCAGTTCTTC.

In DNA form, the CDR3 reads TGCAGCGTTGAAGGGACAGGGGGTGTCTACAATGAGCAGTTCTTC. Translating gives CSVEGTGGVYNEQFF. The gene calls are TRBV29-1 and TRBJ2-1, with 10 bases aligning to TRBD1. This CDR3 is 15 amino acids long. The V gene's germline CDR1 is SQVTM and CDR2 ANQGSEA. Trimming at V came to 1 base and at J to 3 bases, leaving 3 bases not matched to a gene.

The J gene is TRBJ1-4, the V gene TRBV2; D is possibly TRBD1 (5 bases). CDR3 size: 16 residues. Trimming cost V 3 bases and J 1 base, with 12 bases left between them. Germline CDR1 reads SNHLY; CDR2 reads FYNNEI. In DNA form, the CDR3 reads TGTGCCAGCAGTGAGGCCGGGGGTATAACTAATGAAAAACTGTTTTTT. This sequence encodes CASSEAGGITNEKLFF.

J is TRBJ2-7 and V is TRBV7-2; no firm D call. Germline-derived CDR1 and CDR2 are SGHTA and FQGNSA. V lost 1 base and J lost 6, with 4 bases in between. The CDR3 extends over 11 amino acids. CDR3 DNA sequence: TGTGCCAGCAGCTTAGGGGCCGAGCAGTACTTC. Translated, it gives CASSLGAEQYF.

The rearrangement links TRBV7-9 to TRBJ2-7, with D possibly matching TRBD1 (6 bases). Trimming cost V 1 base and J 1 base, with 11 bases left between them. Germline-derived CDR1 and CDR2 are SEHNR and FQNEAQ (reference sequence). The CDR3 is 15 amino acids. CDR3 in DNA: TGTGCCAGCAGCTTAGAACAGGGACCATCCTACGAGCAGTACTTC. As protein: CASSLEQGPSYEQYF.

J is TRBJ2-6 and V is TRBV28, with unresolved D. Germline V gene sequence: CDR1 MDHEN, CDR2 SYDVKM. The CDR3 covers 14 residues. Deletions cut 2 bases from V and 5 bases from J, with 7 bases between. For the CDR3, the DNA is TGTGCCAGCAGTTTACCCGGTTGGGCCAACGTCCTGACTTTC. Translated, it gives CASSLPGWANVLTF.

J is TRBJ2-7 and V is TRBV9; D unclear. V gave up 0 bases and J gave up 7 bases, with 11 bases separating them. This CDR3 has 13 residues. Germline CDR1 reads SGDLS; CDR2 reads YYNGEE. CDR3 DNA sequence: TGTGCCAGCAGCGTAGGATCGTTGGGGGAGCAGTACTTC. It specifies CASSVGSLGEQYF.

The chain recombines TRBV7-8 with TRBJ2-2; D possibly corresponds to TRBD2 (6 bases). The CDR3 length is 12 residues. V lost 4 bases, J lost 9 bases, and 9 bases lay in between. The germline CDR1 and CDR2 sequences are SGHVS and FQNEAQ. The CDR3 loop is CASSSGARELFF. The DNA of the CDR3 is TGTGCCAGCAGCTCGGGAGCCCGGGAGCTGTTTTTT.

This clone was observed a handful of times. The J gene is TRBJ1-1, the V gene TRBV27; D gene uncertain. Trimming stripped 4 bases from V and 5 bases from J, with 5 bases between. CDR1 is MNHEY and CDR2 is SMNVEV in the germline V gene (reference sequence). This CDR3 is built from 11 residues. Written as DNA, the CDR3 is TGTGCCAGCAGTTCCATAACTGAAGCTTTCTTT. Translation gives CASSSITEAFF.

V is TRBV27 and J is TRBJ1-5; 9 bases agree with TRBD1. V lost 6 bases, J lost 2 bases, and 14 bases stayed unmatched. Germline lookup yields CDR1 MNHEY and CDR2 SMNVEV (reference sequence). CDR3 size: 18 residues. CDR3 region: CASSPSSTGGPGNQPQHF. The CDR3 DNA sequence: TGTGCCAGCAGCCCCTCCTCGACAGGGGGTCCGGGCAATCAGCCCCAGCATTTT.

V usage is TRBV4-1 and J usage is TRBJ1-1; possible D gene TRBD1, 6 bases. V lost 4 bases, J lost 0 bases, and 12 bases lay in between. This CDR3 spans 15 amino acids. The germline gives CDR1 MGHRA, CDR2 YSYEKL. This chain's CDR3 is CASSPGGGMNTEAFF. The DNA of the CDR3 is TGCGCCAGCAGCCCCGGGGGGGGCATGAACACTGAAGCTTTCTTT.

The CDR3 region has the DNA TGTGCCACCAGCAGGAACAGGGGGGCGGAGACCCAGTACTTC. It is translated as CATSRNRGAETQYF. The chain employs TRBV15 and TRBJ2-5; TRBD1 agrees at 8 bases. V lost 3 bases, J lost 5 bases, and 5 bases stayed unmatched. The CDR3 is made up of 14 amino acids. The germline V gene has CDR1 LNHNV and CDR2 YYDKDF (reference sequence).

This chain joins TRBV11-2 and TRBJ2-1; D may correspond to TRBD1 or TRBD2 (6 bases each). The CDR3 length is 18 residues. Germline loops: CDR1 SGHAT, CDR2 FQNNGV. Trimming left V 3 bases short and J 3 bases short, with 21 bases between. CDR3 amino acids: CASSLGGRKRLLYNEQFF. Written as DNA, the CDR3 is TGTGCCAGCAGCTTGGGGGGCAGGAAGCGACTCCTCTACAATGAGCAGTTCTTC.

The chain links TRBV28 to TRBJ1-6; 9 bases agree with TRBD1. The CDR3 is 13 residues long. Germline-derived CDR1 and CDR2 are MDHEN and SYDVKM. Trimming cost V 6 bases and J 9 bases; bases outside gene matches: 3. The CDR3, as DNA: TGTGCCAGCAGGACAGGGGGGATTTCACCCCTCCACTTT. Translated, it gives CASRTGGISPLHF.

The CDR3 coding sequence is TGCGCCAGCAGCCAGTCCCAGGGGGCACGGGAGCAGTACTTC. It encodes CASSQSQGAREQYF. J is TRBJ2-7 and V is TRBV4-1; 8 bases map to TRBD1. The junction had 8 bases not matched to a gene; V was cut back by 3 bases and J by 7 bases. This CDR3 contains 14 residues. CDR1 and CDR2 (germline): MGHRA, YSYEKL.

V usage is TRBV7-3 and J usage is TRBJ1-2; TRBD1 is a possible D gene (5 bases). From germline, CDR1 is SGHTA and CDR2 FQGTGA. The CDR3 runs 14 residues. Trimming cost V 2 bases and J 8 bases, with 15 bases left between them. In DNA form, the CDR3 reads TGTGCCAGCAGCTTAGGGGCGGGAGAGGAAGGCTACACCTTC. The encoded protein is CASSLGAGEEGYTF.

This chain links TRBV28 with TRBJ1-5, with D unclear. Looked up from germline, CDR1 is MDHEN and CDR2 is SYDVKM. This CDR3 has 14 amino acids. V lost 6 bases and J 4 bases, leaving 13 bases between the germline ends. The CDR3 DNA reads TGTGCCAGCAGCATGGGGAGATATAATCAGCCCCAGCATTTT. This translates into CASSMGRYNQPQHF. Looking up the rest from reference TRBV28 and TRBJ1-5 gives the full variable domain: DVKVTQSSRYLVKRTGEKVFLECVQDMDHENMFWYRQDPGLGLRLIYFSYDVKMKEKGDIPEGYSVSREKKERFSLILESASTNQTSMYLCASSMGRYNQPQHFGDGTRLSIL.

The rearrangement uses TRBV27 and TRBJ2-2; 7 nucleotides agree with TRBD2. With 5 bases clipped from V and 3 bases from J, the junction kept 15 bases outside the gene matches. The CDR3 contains 18 residues. Germline V gene data show CDR1 as MNHEY and CDR2 as SMNVEV (reference sequence). CDR3 loop: CASSPSGWAGADTGELFF. The CDR3 nucleotides read TGTGCCAGCAGTCCGAGCGGGTGGGCGGGAGCCGACACCGGGGAGCTGTTTTTT.

This clone was recorded only once. The genes are TRBV28 and TRBJ1-1, with D unresolved. The CDR3 is 12 residues long. The V gene's germline CDR1 is MDHEN and CDR2 SYDVKM. CDR3 protein: CSTRDVGTEAFF. In DNA, the CDR3 is TGTAGCACCAGAGACGTGGGGACTGAAGCTTTCTTT.

The chain has TRBV4-1 and TRBJ1-1; D remains ambiguous. From germline, CDR1 is MGHRA and CDR2 YSYEKL. V was shortened by 0 bases and J by 0 bases, with 11 bases between the two germline ends. The CDR3 spans 16 residues. Written as DNA, the CDR3 is TGCGCCAGCAGCCAAGATCGGCGTCCCATGAACACTGAAGCTTTCTTT. This encodes CASSQDRRPMNTEAFF.

This clone has just one count. The genes are TRBV9 and TRBJ2-1, with 14 bases matching TRBD2. This CDR3 comprises 15 residues. The germline gives CDR1 SGDLS, CDR2 YYNGEE. V was pared by 0 bases and J by 9 bases, with 2 bases of the junction left unmatched. In DNA form, the CDR3 reads TGTGCCAGCAGCGTAGGACTAGCGGGGGGGCCTGAGCAGTTCTTC. Its translation is CASSVGLAGGPEQFF.

The chain joins TRBV18 to TRBJ1-5, with D hard to call. CDR1 is KGHSH and CDR2 is LQKENI in the germline V gene. This CDR3 is 15 amino acids long. V was pared by 6 bases and J by 10 bases, with 22 bases between. DNA of the CDR3: TGTGCCAGCTCCGTTTACTCCACCCAGGCCAGCCCCCAGCATTTT. Translation: CASSVYSTQASPQHF.

The V call is TRBV5-8, the J call TRBJ1-3; D gene unclear. CDR3 length: 15 residues. From germline, CDR1 is SGHTS and CDR2 YDEGEE. V was shortened by 0 bases and J by 5 bases, with 12 bases between the two germline ends. CDR3 sequence (DNA): TGTGCCAGCAGCTTGGGCTGGAGGGTTCGAAACACCATATATTTT. This sequence encodes CASSLGWRVRNTIYF.

J is TRBJ2-2 and V is TRBV27, with TRBD1 matching 9 bases. Germline V gene data show CDR1 as MNHEY and CDR2 as SMNVEV (reference sequence). The V segment lost 9 bases and the J segment 1 base; nucleotides outside the gene matches: 12. The CDR3 runs 17 residues. This CDR3 reads CASRDRAYIQNTGELFF. DNA for the CDR3: TGTGCCAGTAGGGACAGGGCCTACATACAGAACACCGGGGAGCTGTTTTTT.

The V and J genes are TRBV11-2 and TRBJ2-2; tentative D call: TRBD1 (5 bases). The CDR3 length is 16 residues. CDR1 and CDR2 from the germline V gene are SGHAT and FQNNGV. Between the trimmed V and J ends, which lost 5 bases and 0 bases, there was a span of 13 bases. The CDR3: CASSPSGNSNTGELFF. DNA for the CDR3: TGTGCCAGCAGCCCATCAGGGAATTCGAACACCGGGGAGCTGTTTTTT.

The chain employs TRBV19 and TRBJ1-1; tentative D call: TRBD1 (5 bases). Germline V gene data show CDR1 as LNHDA and CDR2 as SQIVND (reference sequence). The CDR3 contains 14 residues. V was clipped by 5 bases and J by 3 bases, with 13 bases between them. CDR3 amino acids: CASSARAGDTEAFF. The CDR3 DNA sequence: TGTGCCAGTAGTGCCCGTGCGGGGGACACTGAAGCTTTCTTT.

This clone has more than one count but fewer than ten. This chain links TRBV6-5 with TRBJ1-1, with TRBD1 identical over 8 bases. Germline CDR1 reads MNHEY; CDR2 reads SVGAGI. This CDR3 spans 13 amino acids. After removal of 4 bases from V and 5 bases from J, the junction contained 3 bases not matched to a gene. The CDR3 sequence: CASSFDRGTEAFF. The CDR3 coding sequence is TGTGCCAGCAGTTTCGACAGGGGTACTGAAGCTTTCTTT.

V and J are TRBV10-1 and TRBJ1-5, with unresolved D. Trimming stripped 6 bases from V and 2 bases from J, with 8 bases between. The CDR3 extends over 13 amino acids. In germline, CDR1 is WNHNN, CDR2 SYGVQD (reference sequence). The CDR3 DNA sequence: TGCGCCAGCAGGGACCTCGGCAATCAGCCCCAGCATTTT. This translates into CASRDLGNQPQHF.

CDR3 coding DNA: TGCGCCAGCAGCCAAGAAGCGACAGGGACCTATGGCTACACCTTC. This codes for CASSQEATGTYGYTF. The V and J genes are TRBV4-1 and TRBJ1-2, with 7 bases aligning to TRBD1. This CDR3 is built from 15 residues. Trimming removed 0 bases from V and 4 bases from J; junction bases left unmatched: 5. Germline-derived CDR1 and CDR2 are MGHRA and YSYEKL.

The J gene is TRBJ1-2, the V gene TRBV6-1; 7 bases fit TRBD1. V gave up 7 bases and J gave up 4 bases; unmatched junction bases: 9. The CDR3 extends over 14 amino acids. The germline CDR1 and CDR2 sequences are MNHNS and SASEGT. The CDR3 bases are TGTGCCAGCATCCCACTACAGGGGATCTATGGCTACACCTTC. As protein: CASIPLQGIYGYTF.